The 2 T cell receptor beta chains listed next were all sequenced from one sample in a study of lymphopenia after photon versus proton radiotherapy. Data came from immunoSEQ multiplex PCR; TCRdb stores just in-frame clones and leaves some out. The sample has under 35,000 clones, over 70% seen once. The specimen was peripheral blood, collected from a patient treated with proton-based radiotherapy. Receptors originate from a woman aged 65 to 85 with pancreatic cancer.

This chain links TRBV20-1 with TRBJ1-4; no reliable D call. V lost 6 bases, J lost 7 bases, and 6 bases lay in between. Germline V gene sequence: CDR1 DFQATT, CDR2 SNEGSKA (reference sequence). The CDR3 is 10 residues long. DNA for the CDR3: TGCAGTGCCGCTGGTGAAAAACTGTTTTTT. Encoded protein: CSAAGEKLFF.

The rearrangement links TRBV6-5 to TRBJ2-7; 7 bases are a match to TRBD1. Trimming removed 7 bases from V and 5 bases from J; junction bases left unmatched: 14. Germline values: CDR1 MNHEY, CDR2 SVGAGI. CDR3 length equals 15 residues. The CDR3 protein is CASNTAGTESHEQYF. CDR3 DNA sequence: TGTGCCAGCAACACGGCCGGGACAGAGTCACACGAGCAGTACTTC.